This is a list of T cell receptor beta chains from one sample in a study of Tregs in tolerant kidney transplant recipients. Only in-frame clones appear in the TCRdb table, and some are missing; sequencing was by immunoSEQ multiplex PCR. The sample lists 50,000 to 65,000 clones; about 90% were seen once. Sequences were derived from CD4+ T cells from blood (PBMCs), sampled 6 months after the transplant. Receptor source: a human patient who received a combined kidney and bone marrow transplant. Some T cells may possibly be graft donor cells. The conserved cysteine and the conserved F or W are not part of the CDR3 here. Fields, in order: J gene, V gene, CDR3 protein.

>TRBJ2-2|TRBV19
ASQKREAGTGELF
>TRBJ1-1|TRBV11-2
ASSLDTGMDTEAF
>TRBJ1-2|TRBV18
ASSPYQGLPPNYGYT
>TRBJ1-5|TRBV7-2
ASSLESQGVGAQH
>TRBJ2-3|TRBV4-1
ASSQPSLNSGRVARADTQY
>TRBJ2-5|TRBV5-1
ASSYSGEETQY
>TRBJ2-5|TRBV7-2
ASSLGASGGRETQY
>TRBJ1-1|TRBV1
TSRCGQGNTEAF
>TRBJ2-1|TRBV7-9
ASSLGGGAYYEQF
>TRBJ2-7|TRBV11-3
ASSSRGGGENEQY
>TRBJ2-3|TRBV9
ASSVGDSPDSDTQY
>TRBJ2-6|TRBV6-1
ASSGKFSGANVLT
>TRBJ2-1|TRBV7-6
ASSLGGTSNPYEQF
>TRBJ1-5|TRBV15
ATSRSRERHLYSNQPQH
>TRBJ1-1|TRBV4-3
ASSQETGLGKNTEAF
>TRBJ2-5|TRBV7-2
ASSRTRGETQY
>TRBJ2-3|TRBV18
ASSSDRVVPTTDTQY
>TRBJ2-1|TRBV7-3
ASSRDRNSYNEQF
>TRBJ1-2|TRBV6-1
ASSEGDRGDMYGYT
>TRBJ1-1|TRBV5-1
ASSLQDGNTEAF
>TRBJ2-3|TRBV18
ASSPPFPSGGDTQY
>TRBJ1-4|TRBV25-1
ASSPMGGGATNEKLF
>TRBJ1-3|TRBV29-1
SFTMSSGNTIY
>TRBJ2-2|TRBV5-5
ASSSRGGGDTGELF
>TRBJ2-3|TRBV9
ASSVLAGLSTDTQY
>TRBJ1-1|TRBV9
ASSVSGGVEAF
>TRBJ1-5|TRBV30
AAGQGAQPQH
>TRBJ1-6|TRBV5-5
ASGDFYNSPLH
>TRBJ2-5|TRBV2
ATLNRESETQY
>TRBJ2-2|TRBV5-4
ASSLGTGRTGELF
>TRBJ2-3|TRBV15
ATSRVSGGTDTQY
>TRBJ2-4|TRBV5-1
ASSLLRGEIDIQY
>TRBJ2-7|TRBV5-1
ASSLGGLAETSYEQY
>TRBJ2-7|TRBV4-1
ASSRKADLGGYEQY
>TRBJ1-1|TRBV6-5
ASSYRRGQANTEAF
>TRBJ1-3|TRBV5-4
ASSPGSGNTIY
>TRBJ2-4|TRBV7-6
ASSLGHKAKNIQY
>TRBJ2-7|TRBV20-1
SARGVWEQY
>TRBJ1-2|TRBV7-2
ASSPSSRYNGYT
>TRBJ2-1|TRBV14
ASSQRLAVRRNEQF
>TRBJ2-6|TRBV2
ASSEGALGANVLT
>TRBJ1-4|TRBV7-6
ASSTWSGGNEKLF
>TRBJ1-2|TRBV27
ASSLSVGAYGYT
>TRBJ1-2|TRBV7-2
ASSRGQGLYGYT
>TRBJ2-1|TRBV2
ASSDGPGTRQF
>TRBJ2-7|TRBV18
ASSPRQLTSGMLYEQY
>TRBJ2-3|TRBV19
ASGTSGTDTQY
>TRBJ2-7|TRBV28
ASNPTGTGGRRYEQY
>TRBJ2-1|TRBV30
AWSAGPGRGEQF
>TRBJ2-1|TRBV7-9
ASSFSGGWQF
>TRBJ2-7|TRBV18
ASSSGQGYEQY
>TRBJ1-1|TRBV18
ASSPYRREGQTNTEAF
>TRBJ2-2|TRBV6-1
ASTEVGDTGELF
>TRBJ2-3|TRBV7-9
ASSLTSGGTDTQY
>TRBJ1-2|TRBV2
ASSEATEFNYGYT
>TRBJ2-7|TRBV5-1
ASSPLGGGMSSYEQY
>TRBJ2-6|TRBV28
ASGTTGGVSGANVLT
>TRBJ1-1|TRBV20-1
SASLIVEAF
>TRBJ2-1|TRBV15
ATSRGQEQF
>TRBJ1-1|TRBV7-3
ASSATGYGVEAF